One and the same sample provided the 9 T cell receptor beta chains below, sequenced in a study of CD8+ T cells in alopecia areata. The treatment is: oral pan-JAK inhibitor, 5-10 mg twice daily. RNA extraction was followed by reverse transcription into cDNA, which acted as the sequencing template. TCRdb's table, derived via immunoSEQ multiplex PCR, lists solely in-frame clones and lacks some. The sample yields roughly 210,000 clones, roughly 44% seen once. Sequencing was performed on CD4+ T cells sorted from blood, taken around week 37, from a patient treated with tofacitinib. Receptors originate from a human donor with alopecia areata.

The chain carries TRBV30 and TRBJ1-2; D may be TRBD1 (5 bases). The CDR3 has 12 residues. V dropped 4 bases and J dropped 5 bases, with 11 bases sitting between them. The germline CDR1 and CDR2 sequences are GTSNPN and SVGIG (reference sequence). CDR3 bases: TGTGCCTGGACAGGGACCGGGTATGGCTACACCTTC. Residues: CAWTGTGYGYTF. The full variable domain, in which reference TRBV30 and TRBJ1-2 provide the parts outside the CDR3, is SQTIHQWPATLVQPVGSPLSLECTVEGTSNPNLYWYRQAAGRGLQLLFYSVGIGQISSEVPQNLSASRPQDRQFILSSKKLLLSDSGFYLCAWTGTGYGYTFGSGTRLTVV.

The gene calls are TRBV30 and TRBJ2-5, with TRBD1 identical over 7 bases. The CDR3 runs 11 residues. From germline, CDR1 is GTSNPN and CDR2 SVGIG (reference sequence). V lost 5 bases and J lost 3; bases outside the gene matches: 0. CDR3 sequence: CAWGQEETQYF. The DNA for the CDR3 is TGTGCCTGGGGACAGGAAGAGACCCAGTACTTC.

The V and J genes are TRBV4-1 and TRBJ1-5; D call uncertain. The CDR3 spans 11 residues. V was clipped by 4 bases and J by 9 bases, with 7 bases between them. Germline V gene sequence: CDR1 MGHRA, CDR2 YSYEKL. CDR3 nucleotide sequence: TGCGCCAGCAGCCTGGGGTCGCCCCAGCATTTT. Amino acids: CASSLGSPQHF.

The chain carries TRBV27 and TRBJ1-2; the match to TRBD1 covers 7 bases. The CDR3 is made up of 14 amino acids. The V segment lost 7 bases and the J segment 7 bases; nucleotides outside the gene matches: 12. Germline CDR1 is MNHEY and CDR2 is SMNVEV (reference sequence). Written as DNA, the CDR3 is TGTGCCAGCACCCCCCGACAGGGCATGGGTGGCTACACCTTC. It is translated as CASTPRQGMGGYTF.

The chain links TRBV30 to TRBJ2-3; TRBD1 agrees at 8 bases. CDR3 length: 14 amino acids. CDR1 is GTSNPN and CDR2 is SVGIG in the germline V gene (reference sequence). The V gene end was trimmed by 2 bases and the J gene end by 3 bases; junction bases not matched to a gene: 4. In DNA, the CDR3 is TGTGCCTGGAGTAGACAGGGGAGGACAGATACGCAGTATTTT. Its translation is CAWSRQGRTDTQYF.

This clone was seen a few times. This sequence joins TRBV7-9 and TRBJ1-5; D is undetermined. This CDR3 is 14 amino acids long. The V gene's germline CDR1 is SEHNR and CDR2 FQNEAQ (reference sequence). The ends were cut back, 5 bases at V and 4 bases at J, with 12 bases in the middle. CDR3 sequence (DNA): TGTGCCAGCAGCGGGGTGGGAATTAATCAGCCCCAGCATTTT. It yields the protein CASSGVGINQPQHF. Based on the CDR3 plus reference TRBV7-9 and TRBJ1-5, the full variable domain is DTGVSQNPRHKITKRGQNVTFRCDPISEHNRLYWYRQTLGQGPEFLTYFQNEAQLEKSRLLSDRFSAERPKGSFSTLEIQRTEQGDSAMYLCASSGVGINQPQHFGDGTRLSIL.

V usage is TRBV11-2 and J usage is TRBJ2-7; tentatively, D is TRBD1 or TRBD2 (5 bases each). Per the germline V gene, CDR1 is SGHAT and CDR2 is FQNNGV. Trimming took 0 bases from V and 4 from J, leaving 13 bases between them. The CDR3 loop spans 15 amino acids. CDR3 amino acids: CASSLDLWGPYEQYF. CDR3 nucleotide sequence: TGTGCCAGCAGCTTAGATCTTTGGGGACCTTACGAGCAGTACTTC. Full variable domain (rest looked up from reference TRBV11-2 and TRBJ2-7): EAGVAQSPRYKIIEKRQSVAFWCNPISGHATLYWYQQILGQGPKLLIQFQNNGVVDDSQLPKDRFSAERLKGVDSTLKIQPAKLEDSAVYLCASSLDLWGPYEQYFGPGTRLTVT.

Remarks on this clone: Other DNA sequences in the sample encode the same CDR3. The chain has TRBV7-9 and TRBJ1-1; 8 positions agree with TRBD1. The CDR3 runs 13 residues. CDR1 is SEHNR and CDR2 is FQNEAQ in the germline V gene (reference sequence). J gave up 3 bases and V 3 bases, and 0 bases lay outside the gene matches. CDR3 residues: CASSLTGDTEAFF. CDR3 bases: TGTGCCAGCAGCTTGACAGGGGACACTGAAGCTTTCTTT.

This clone was observed a few times. The chain joins TRBV9 to TRBJ2-4, with D possibly matching TRBD1 (6 bases). This CDR3 is built from 14 residues. Trimming pared 3 bases from V and 10 bases from J, leaving 17 bases between. The germline CDR1 and CDR2 sequences are SGDLS and YYNGEE. The DNA for the CDR3 is TGTGCCAGCAGCGGACCCCCACCAAGGGGGATTCAGTACTTC. It specifies CASSGPPPRGIQYF.